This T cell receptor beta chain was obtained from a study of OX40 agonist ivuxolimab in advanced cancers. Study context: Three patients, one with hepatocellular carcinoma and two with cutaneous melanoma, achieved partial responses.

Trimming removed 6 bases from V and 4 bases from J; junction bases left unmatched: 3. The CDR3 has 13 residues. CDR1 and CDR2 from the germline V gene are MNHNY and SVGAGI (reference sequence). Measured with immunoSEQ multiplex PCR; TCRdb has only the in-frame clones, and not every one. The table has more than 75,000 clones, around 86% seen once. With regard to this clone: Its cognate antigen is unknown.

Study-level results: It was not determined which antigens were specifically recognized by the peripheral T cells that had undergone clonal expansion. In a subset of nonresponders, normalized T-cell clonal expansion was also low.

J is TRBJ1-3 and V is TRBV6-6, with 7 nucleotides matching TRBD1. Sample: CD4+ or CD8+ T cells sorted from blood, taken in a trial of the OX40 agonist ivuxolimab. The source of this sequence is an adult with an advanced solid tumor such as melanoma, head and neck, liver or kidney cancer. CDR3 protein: CASRPGGGNTIYF. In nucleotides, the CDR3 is TGTGCCAGCAGGCCAGGGGGGGGAAACACCATATATTTT.